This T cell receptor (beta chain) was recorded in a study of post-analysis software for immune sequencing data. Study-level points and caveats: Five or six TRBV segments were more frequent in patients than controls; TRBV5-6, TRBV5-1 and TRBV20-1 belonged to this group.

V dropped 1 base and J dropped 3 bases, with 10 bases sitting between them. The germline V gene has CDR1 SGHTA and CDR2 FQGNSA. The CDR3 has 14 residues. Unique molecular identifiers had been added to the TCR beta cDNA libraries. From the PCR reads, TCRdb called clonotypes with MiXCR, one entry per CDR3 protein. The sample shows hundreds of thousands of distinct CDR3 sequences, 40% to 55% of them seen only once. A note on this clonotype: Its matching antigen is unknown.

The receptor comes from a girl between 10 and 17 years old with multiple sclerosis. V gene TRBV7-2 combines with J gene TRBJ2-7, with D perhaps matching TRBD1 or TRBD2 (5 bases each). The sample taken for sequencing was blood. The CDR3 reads CASSLVGRDYEQYF. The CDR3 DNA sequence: TGTGCCAGCAGCTTAGTGGGACGGGACTACGAGCAGTACTTC.